What follows are 9 T cell receptor beta chains derived from one specimen sequenced in a study of blood T cells in healthy people across ages (dated by TCRdb to between 2014 and 2017). Receptor libraries were prepared by 5' RACE. The second PCR ran for roughly 7 to 11 cycles and used a J-beta primer mix along with a sample-barcoded 5' primer. TCRdb reanalyzed the raw reads on its own, using fastp at Q25 for trimming and MiXCR for clone calling, and kept in-frame beta chains. Every distinct CDR3 protein forms one entry, paired with its most common genes and DNA. Across this sample there are 1.8 million or so distinct CDR3 sequences, with roughly two fifths seen only once. The ten top clones hold 23% of the sample. The sample comprised blood. These receptors were taken from a human donor in good health.

CDR3 amino acids: CASSRGAGPDNEQFF. CDR3 coding DNA: TGCGCCAGCAGCCGAGGAGCGGGACCTGACAATGAGCAGTTCTTC. This rearrangement joins TRBV4-3 to TRBJ2-1, with 7 positions matching TRBD2. The CDR3 is made up of 15 amino acids. Germline CDR1 is LGHNA and CDR2 is YSLEER. V was pared by 4 bases and J by 5 bases, with 8 bases of the junction left unmatched.

This chain uses TRBV5-1 with TRBJ1-1; D may be TRBD1 (5 bases). V lost 6 bases to trimming and J lost 4 bases, with 19 bases between them. The CDR3 totals 15 residues. Germline lookup yields CDR1 SGHRS and CDR2 YFSETQ. The CDR3, as DNA: TGCGCCAGCAAGGACATCAACGGAGGTGGCACTGAAGCTTTCTTT. Protein product: CASKDINGGGTEAFF.

V gene TRBV11-2 combines with J gene TRBJ2-5, with TRBD1 as a possible D gene (5 bases). The V end was cut by 5 bases, the J end by 5 bases, with 12 bases between. The CDR3 loop spans 13 amino acids. CDR1 is SGHAT and CDR2 is FQNNGV in the germline V gene. CDR3 sequence reads: CASSTQGWETQYF. In DNA form, the CDR3 reads TGTGCCAGCAGCACGCAGGGTTGGGAGACCCAGTACTTC.

This clonotype has ten or more counts. This sequence joins TRBV29-1 and TRBJ1-1; D is ambiguous. There are 13 residues in the CDR3. Per the germline V gene, CDR1 is SQVTM and CDR2 is ANQGSEA. The V end was cut by 2 bases, the J end by 1 base, with 8 bases between. The CDR3 bases are TGCAGCGTTGAACTCTCTAAGAACACTGAAGCTTTCTTT. This gives the protein CSVELSKNTEAFF.

The chain employs TRBV29-1 and TRBJ2-3; the D gene is possibly TRBD2 (5 bases). The CDR3 has 13 residues. Germline lookup yields CDR1 SQVTM and CDR2 ANQGSEA. Trimming removed 3 bases from V and 3 bases from J, with 10 bases in between. This chain's CDR3 is CSVDGERTDTQYF. CDR3 coding DNA: TGCAGCGTTGATGGGGAGAGGACAGATACGCAGTATTTT.

This chain joins TRBV7-2 and TRBJ2-7; 8 bases match TRBD2. Germline trimming cut 5 bases from V and 4 bases from J; bases unmatched to any gene: 7. The CDR3 spans 14 residues. The V gene's germline CDR1 is SGHTA and CDR2 FQGNSA. The CDR3 loop is CASSGSSGDYEQYF. CDR3 DNA: TGTGCCAGCAGCGGCAGTAGCGGGGATTACGAGCAGTACTTC.

Remarks on this clonotype: One end of the junction fails to match germline, which may point to a read error. This rearrangement joins TRBV7-2 to TRBJ2-1; TRBD1 matches 7 bases. The CDR3 consists of 13 residues. Germline CDR1 SGHTA, CDR2 FQGNSA. The CDR3 bases are TGTGCCAGCAGCAACAGGGGAGACAATGGGCAGTTCTTC. It specifies CASSNRGDNGQFF.

As to this clonotype: One junction end disagrees with the germline gene, perhaps due to a read error. The V and J genes are TRBV12-3 or TRBV12-4 and TRBJ1-2; TRBD1 matches at 8 bases. This CDR3 has 16 residues. The CDR3 protein is CASSPLMTGANYGHTF. The CDR3 DNA is TGTGCCAGCAGTCCCCTAATGACAGGGGCTAACTATGGCCACACCTTC.

This rearrangement joins TRBV9 to TRBJ2-3; D gene uncertain. Germline assignment: CDR1 SGDLS and CDR2 YYNGEE. V was cut by 5 bases and J by 4 bases, with 11 bases left in between. The CDR3 runs 13 residues. The CDR3 loop is CASSGSSPDTQYF. Written as DNA, the CDR3 is TGTGCCAGCAGTGGATCGAGCCCAGATACGCAGTATTTT.